This TCR beta chain originates from a study of blood T cells in healthy people across ages. V lost 5 bases, J lost 4 bases, and 12 bases lay in between. This CDR3 is built from 13 residues. Germline CDR1 is SGHRS and CDR2 is YFSETQ. Together with a sample-barcoded 5' primer, a J-beta primer mix was included in a second PCR lasting roughly 6 to 12 cycles. Every cDNA was tagged by a template-switch adaptor with 12 random nucleotides. Each CDR3 protein gets one entry after TCRdb re-called the 5' RACE reads with MiXCR. The sample records about 1.8 million distinct CDR3 sequences, just under 50% being singletons. Overall study findings and caveats: When set beside aged donors, long-lived donors presented more naive CD4+ cells and higher diversity. Diversity estimated from one million T cells was considered an underestimate. Roughly linear declines in TCR beta diversity per million T cells occurred with age.

As for this clonotype: Its antigen is as yet unknown.

This sequence joins TRBV5-1 and TRBJ1-2; D is possibly TRBD1 (5 bases). The sample consisted of blood. The sequence was collected from a woman in her forties in good health. CDR3 bases: TGCGCCAGCAGGGGTGAAGGGGTCTATGGCTACACCTTC. As protein: CASRGEGVYGYTF.